This T cell receptor beta chain emerged from a study of cytomegalovirus exposure and HLA in healthy donors (dated by TCRdb to the late 2010s). About the investigation overall: An earlier analysis of some 600 of the donors reported over 250 Gb of sequence data and 95 million to 130 million unique TCR beta sequences obtained from approximately 180 million T cells. Rather than using new phenotypic data, the later analysis identified candidate immune exposures from TCR beta sequences and from how often those sequences occurred across donors. The study aimed to test whether signatures of past pathogen exposure could be identified by cataloging public T cell receptors. An earlier analysis of approximately 640 of the donors applied high-throughput TCR beta sequencing to assess whether each TCR beta V gene segment acted as functional or pseudogenic. A later genetic analysis took genome-wide SNP genotypes for 398 of the 666 donors and used that subset as a discovery cohort. A separate validation cohort of some 130 different subjects was used in addition to the approximately 670-subject first cohort. A handful of DR-DQ haplotypes were handled as single units for association and clustering because linkage in the cohort was strong. An early release that covered several hundred HLA-typed donors contained approximately 300 gigabases of sequencing data and roughly 84 million unique TCR sequences. A later analysis re-analyzed previously published TCR beta repertoires from several hundred donors and added high-resolution HLA genotyping to study TCR occurrence patterns. The number of donors typed differed by locus, with roughly 629-640 for A, B, C, DRB1 and DQB1, more than 500 for DQA1, about 610 for DPA1, and some 470 for DPB1. Every discovery cohort repertoire had been produced on one sequencing platform. The study combined high-throughput TCR immunosequencing, statistical association of individual TCRs with disease status, and machine learning to predict cytomegalovirus infection status. HLA typing included class I and class II loci at four-digit resolution. The study profiled the T cell repertoires of hundreds of subjects by immunosequencing and related them to cytomegalovirus serostatus. Among the roughly 400 genotyped donors, about 85% belonged to the genetic ancestry cluster associated with self-reported Caucasian donors. Among roughly 400 genotyped donors of the cohort, an average of around 240,000 unique TCR beta nucleotide sequences was sequenced per donor, of which roughly 17% were non-productive. Donor age, sex, ethnicity and CMV serostatus were compiled together with the repertoire data.

Receptor amplification or capture employed the immunoSEQ multiplex PCR assay. The multiplex PCR relied on a mix of 60 forward primers for TCR Vbeta segments and 13 reverse primers for TCR Jbeta segments. The CDR3 region of rearranged TCR beta genes was amplified from genomic DNA with a multiplex PCR assay. The amplified TCR beta libraries were sequenced on the Illumina HiSeq System as 87-base-pair reads. For the original study's pipeline: A later analysis tallied around 80 million unique TCR beta chains across the 700 or so repertoires, and roughly 11 million of those chains were shared by two or more donors. To remove PCR and sequencing errors, raw reads were error-corrected and collapsed into unique sequences using a nearest-neighbor algorithm that merged closely related sequences. CDR3 sequences were aligned to IMGT reference sequences to assign V, D and J gene segments. For a sequence to be retained, at least a six-nucleotide match to both a V gene segment and a J gene segment was required. Rearrangements were classified as productive when the CDR3 lacked stop codons and remained in frame with V and J, and all other rearrangements were classified as non-productive. CDR3 was defined according to IMGT convention as the region running from the second conserved V-encoded cysteine to the conserved J-encoded phenylalanine. In an earlier analysis of just under 600 of the donors, sequences lacking an unambiguous match to a single V gene segment were excluded. An earlier analysis of 587 of the donors called V segments functional above 56.7% productive rearrangements and segregating when the between-donor standard deviation exceeded 5%. To diagnose cytomegalovirus status from the catalog of TCR beta chain sequences, a statistical classification framework was built. In a later analysis, V and J genes were assigned by comparing TCR nucleotide sequences against IMGT/GENE-DB human TR gene sequences. Using the TCRdist pipeline, a later analysis assigned CDR3 sequences along with most-parsimonious VDJ recombination scenarios. A later analysis defined each TCR beta chain by its CDR3 amino acid sequence plus V-gene family, and excluded reads lacking a unique V-gene family. In a later analysis, a few hundred highly shared, low-generation-probability nucleotide sequences were removed to address suspected cross-contamination and a sequencing artifact. For each public chain, a later analysis derived a clonal expansion index from normalized ranks of inferred template counts within each repertoire. A later analysis computed generation probabilities with a VDJ recombination model fitted to out-of-frame rearrangements, and checked the results against IGoR. Hypergeometric tests were used in a later analysis to score TCR-TCR, TCR-HLA and TCR-CMV co-occurrence, with a repertoire-size bias correction applied to the TCR pairs. A later analysis estimated false discovery rates by permuting HLA or CMV assignments 20 times. In a later analysis, co-occurring TCRs were grouped with DBSCAN, and TCRdist sequence similarity was added when clustering was performed within HLA-allele-positive subsets. Repertoires with fewer than 30,000 or more than 120,000 public chains, plus five repertoires with anomalous nucleotide sharing, were excluded from co-occurrence clustering. Drawn from immuneACCESS, this table holds only the in-frame rearrangements with V and J called that TCRdb kept. Clones are partly lost; checked studies trace under half to an unresolved V gene and leave the rest unexplained. The DNA was the basis for D and trimming; V, J and clone size are from that table. The sample contains around 140,000 clones, roughly 73% of them found a single time. Under 2% of the sample is taken by the ten largest.

Overall study results and their limits: Correlated functional status among segregating V segments might reflect linkage disequilibrium, but an unknown experimental factor could not be ruled out. In this cohort, only TCR beta chains were sequenced, and detectable features were limited by the absence of alpha or paired-chain data. A later analysis associated 15,000 or so TCR beta sequences with specific HLA alleles at a false discovery rate of 0.05. In a later analysis, the rate of TCR association differed among HLA loci, with DRB1 alleles having the most associated TCRs and HLA-C alleles having the fewest. The presence/absence analyses assumed that sequencing depth was roughly uniform across donors, and that assumption may not be true. Three of the identified cytomegalovirus-associated TCR beta chains were confirmed in vitro to be specific for cytomegalovirus antigens. Some IMGT-functional V segments, including TRBV6-2 and TRBV6-3, could not be distinguished by the 87-base-pair reads and were therefore excluded. The classifier was reported to diagnose cytomegalovirus status with high specificity and sensitivity in both the original cohort and the validation cohort. The only immune exposure information available for the cohort was CMV serostatus. When HLA alleles, especially DR and DQ, strongly co-occurred, attributing TCR associations to individual alleles was difficult. In a later analysis, several top co-occurrence clusters were reported to appear linked to parvovirus B19, influenza, CMV and Epstein-Barr virus. In a later genetic analysis, a missense DCLRE1C variant was associated with V-gene and J-gene trimming of TCR beta chains, and the association was replicated in an independent cohort. Because HLA typing was missing for some donors at each locus, association tests included only the typed subset. Across donors, most TCR sequences were observed very rarely, whereas some public TCRs were present in many individuals. In the study, about 150 TCR beta chains were listed as associated with cytomegalovirus. In a later genetic analysis, fewer N-insertions in productive TCRs were reported among donors in an Asian-associated ancestry cluster than the roughly 640-donor mean. A further reported finding was that TCR beta sequences accurately predicted the HLA-A and HLA-B alleles for most subjects in the first cohort. Because counts were too low, 15 to 20 rarely observed V segments, including chromosome 9 orphons, were excluded from the earlier analysis of roughly 580 of the donors. Compared with equally common non-associated chains, HLA-associated TCR beta chains in a later analysis were more clonally expanded and had lower generation probabilities. According to the authors, the approach could potentially be generalized to other disease states and immunological phenotypes. According to a later analysis, most CMV-associated TCR beta chains appeared to be HLA-restricted, and the HLA associations seemed to be driven largely by CMV exposure. A cluster of highly shared sequence variants was judged likely to represent a technical artifact of the sequencing pipeline. Broadly in line with IMGT annotations, most TCR beta V segments showed up in productive rearrangements about 87% or about 30% of the time in an earlier analysis of 450 to 600 of the donors.

As concerns this clone: What this receptor recognizes is not known. No much larger clone is present one base from it, and per-base qualities are unavailable.

Taken from the germline V gene, the CDR1 and CDR2 loops are SGHDT and YYEEEE. V loses 4 bases, J loses 8 bases, and the germline ends lie 10 bases apart. Measured from the cysteine to the phenylalanine, the CDR3 is 12 residues long. The entry retains the CDR3 DNA only, 36 bases that are in frame from base 1. The cohort consisted of hundreds of healthy bone marrow donors. At the time of sampling, all cohort members were nominally healthy, though unrecorded immune exposures were likely present. The donor was CMV seronegative and was included in the group of 352 seronegative cohort members. Every donor gave a peripheral blood sample, and the peripheral blood mononuclear cells from that sample were used for TCR beta sequencing. Genomic DNA extraction from the blood cell samples was performed with the Qiagen DNeasy Blood Extraction Kit.

Input material: PBMCs. The sequence is built from TRBV5-6 and TRBJ2-1, with the D segment identity uncertain. The source is a woman aged 18-35 years in good health and CMV-seronegative. The CDR3 protein: CASSHSRHEQFF. The DNA is TGTGCCAGCAGCCATAGCCGGCATGAGCAGTTCTTC.